This T cell receptor beta chain was retrieved from a study of CD8 T cells in ankylosing spondylitis. With molecular barcodes, quantitative 5'-RACE was used to make the TCR beta libraries. Each CDR3 protein is one row after TCRdb ran MiXCR on the 5' RACE reads. The sample includes 300,000 to 400,000 distinct CDR3 sequences, around 20% of them seen just once. The germline gives CDR1 SNHLY, CDR2 FYNNEI. V lost 3 bases to trimming and J lost 4 bases; unmatched junction nucleotides: 6. This CDR3 contains 15 residues. Findings of the study overall: A number of the motif variants had already been described in reactive arthritis synovial fluid and blood. Disease-linked clones were reportedly significantly enriched in matched ankylosing spondylitis synovial fluid. Blood from ankylosing spondylitis patients appeared to carry a characteristic roughly eight-variant TCR beta motif.

As to this clonotype: Antigen specificity is unknown.

The TCR sequence derives from a male donor with ankylosing spondylitis or in good health (not recorded which). The sequenced sample consisted of blood, either unsorted or a sorted T cell fraction (not recorded which). The gene calls are TRBV2 and TRBJ1-5, with TRBD1 matching 7 bases. For the CDR3, the DNA is TGTGCCAGCAGTGACCCGACAGGGCGTAATCAGCCCCAGCATTTT. Protein sequence: CASSDPTGRNQPQHF.